The 5 T cell receptor beta chains presented below share a single source sample, sequenced in a study of shared clonotypes between healthy human individuals. Profiled with immunoSEQ multiplex PCR; TCRdb holds only in-frame clones, not every one. The table includes about 600,000 clones, 95% to 96% detected once. Cells designated naive CD8 were CD45RO-negative and were positively selected for CCR7, with terminally differentiated effector memory CD45RA+ cells excluded. Sequencing used naive CD8+ T cells sorted from blood. Source of these receptors: a woman aged 25 to 39 in good health.

The rearrangement links TRBV27 to TRBJ2-1; 8 bases map to TRBD2. Per germline, CDR1 MNHEY and CDR2 SMNVEV (reference sequence). V lost 5 bases to trimming and J lost 6 bases; unmatched junction nucleotides: 12. This CDR3 spans 16 amino acids. The DNA of the CDR3 is TGTGCCAGCAGTCATGTACCGGGACTAGTTTTCAATGAGCAGTTCTTC. This encodes CASSHVPGLVFNEQFF.

The CDR3 here is CASSDLRDYVGGYTF. DNA of the CDR3: TGTGCCAGCAGTGACTTGCGGGATTACGTGGGTGGCTACACCTTC. The chain employs TRBV2 and TRBJ1-2, with D unclear. CDR1 and CDR2 from the germline V gene are SNHLY and FYNNEI. Trimming removed 3 bases from V and 7 bases from J, with 18 bases in between. This CDR3 has 15 amino acids. Together with reference TRBV2 and TRBJ1-2, the CDR3 gives the full variable domain: EPEVTQTPSHQVTQMGQEVILRCVPISNHLYFYWYRQILGQKVEFLVSFYNNEISEKSEIFDDQFSVERPDGSNFTLKIRSTKLEDSAMYFCASSDLRDYVGGYTFGSGTRLTVV.

The chain joins TRBV6-5 to TRBJ1-1; D call uncertain. Germline assignment: CDR1 MNHEY and CDR2 SVGAGI. Deletions cut 0 bases from V and 5 bases from J, with 10 bases between. The CDR3 runs 14 residues. CDR3 nucleotide sequence: TGTGCCAGCAGTTACTCATACTACGGAACTGAAGCTTTCTTT. Translated: CASSYSYYGTEAFF.

The gene calls are TRBV5-6 and TRBJ2-7; 8 bases map to TRBD2. The ends lost 1 base at V and 3 bases at J; junction bases unmatched: 3. The CDR3 is made up of 14 amino acids. CDR1 and CDR2 (germline): SGHDT, YYEEEE. Here the CDR3 reads CASSLTSGDYEQYF. The CDR3 nucleotides are TGTGCCAGCAGCTTGACTAGCGGAGACTACGAGCAGTACTTC.

A word on this clone: The same CDR3 arises from other DNA sequences in this sample as well. The chain is built from TRBV6-5 and TRBJ1-5; no clear D. Germline V CDR1 and CDR2: MNHEY, SVGAGI. CDR3 length: 14 residues. Trimming removed 0 bases from V and 4 bases from J, with 7 bases in between. CDR3 coding DNA: TGTGCCAGCAGTTACTCGGAAGGTAATCAGCCCCAGCATTTT. Protein: CASSYSEGNQPQHF.